This T cell receptor (beta chain) was profiled in a study of blood T cell repertoires in COVID-19. As for the study in general: Acute and convalescent COVID-19 samples came from the United States, Italy and Spain. From T cells, B-cell-depleted T cells, or PBMCs came the material, which was cDNA or gDNA.

This table comes from immunoSEQ multiplex PCR, and its TCRdb copy is limited to in-frame clones, with some not included. The sample carries roughly 500,000 clones, 70% to 90% recorded once. CDR3 length: 14 residues. Germline values: CDR1 SGHAT, CDR2 FQNNGV. V lost 5 bases and J 2 bases, leaving 9 bases between the germline ends. The receptor's source is a human donor in a cohort sampled during active COVID-19. V and J are TRBV11-2 and TRBJ2-2; the D gene is possibly TRBD1 (6 bases). The specimen was peripheral blood. For the CDR3, the DNA is TGTGCCAGCAGCCGGACAGTTAACACCGGGGAGCTGTTTTTT. The encoded protein is CASSRTVNTGELFF.